The 20 T cell receptor beta chains given below trace back to one sample, sequenced in a study of cytomegalovirus exposure and HLA in healthy donors. Method: immunoSEQ multiplex PCR; TCRdb's copy keeps in-frame clones and lacks some. The table lists over 250,000 clones, around 85% of them singletons. Sequenced input: PBMCs. These receptors originate from a woman aged 18-29 years in good health and CMV-seronegative.

This clone came up once. V is TRBV5-4 and J is TRBJ1-4; 7 nucleotides line up with TRBD1. The CDR3 length is 14 residues. In germline, CDR1 is SGHNT, CDR2 YYREEE (reference sequence). J lost 8 bases, V lost 1 base, and 5 bases had no gene match. The CDR3 sequence: CASSLQGDWEKLFF. CDR3 in DNA: TGTGCCAGCAGCTTGCAGGGGGATTGGGAAAAACTGTTTTTT. Combining the CDR3 with reference TRBV5-4 and TRBJ1-4 gives the whole variable domain ETGVTQSPTHLIKTRGQQVTLRCSSQSGHNTVSWYQQALGQGPQFIFQYYREEENGRGNFPPRFSGLQFPNYSSELNVNALELDDSALYLCASSLQGDWEKLFFGSGTQLSVL.

This clone was counted once. The gene calls are TRBV5-8 and TRBJ2-7, with 13 nucleotides matching TRBD2. After removal of 1 base from V and 1 base from J, the junction contained 2 bases not matched to a gene. CDR1 and CDR2 from the germline V gene are SGHTS and YDEGEE. The CDR3 has 16 amino acids. CDR3 region: CASSLRLAGGSYEQYF. CDR3 nucleotides: TGTGCCAGCAGCTTGAGACTAGCGGGGGGATCCTACGAGCAGTACTTC. Supplemented by reference TRBV5-8 and TRBJ2-7, the full variable domain reads EAGVTQSPTHLIKTRGQQATLRCSPISGHTSVYWYQQALGLGLQFLLWYDEGEERNRGNFPPRFSGRQFPNYSSELNVNALELEDSALYLCASSLRLAGGSYEQYFGPGTRLTVT.

The V call is TRBV6-4, the J call TRBJ2-7; perhaps TRBD1 as D (5 bases). Germline V gene lookup returns CDR1 MRHNA and CDR2 SNTAGT. This CDR3 contains 14 residues. V lost 5 bases, J lost 0 bases, and 11 bases lay in between. The DNA of the CDR3 is TGTGCCAGCAGTACAACAGGTGACTCCTACGAGCAGTACTTC. This gives the protein CASSTTGDSYEQYF.

CDR3 sequence: CASSGPARSHQPQHF. In DNA, the CDR3 is TGTGCCAGCAGTGGGCCCGCGAGGTCCCATCAGCCCCAGCATTTT. The chain carries TRBV2 and TRBJ1-5; D unresolved. V was clipped by 4 bases and J by 5 bases, with 15 bases between them. Per germline, CDR1 SNHLY and CDR2 FYNNEI. The CDR3 loop spans 15 amino acids.

This clone was seen a handful of times. The chain has TRBV25-1 and TRBJ1-3; no definite D call. The CDR3 sequence is 15 residues long. V lost 6 bases and J 0 bases, leaving 12 bases between the germline ends. Germline assignment: CDR1 MGHDK and CDR2 SYGVNS. This CDR3 is CASRTGEDSGNTIYF. The CDR3 DNA reads TGTGCCAGCAGGACCGGTGAGGACTCTGGAAACACCATATATTTT.

This clone was detected only a few times. This sequence joins TRBV27 and TRBJ1-2; 9 bases are shared with TRBD1. CDR1 is MNHEY, CDR2 SMNVEV, per germline (reference sequence). The CDR3 is made up of 13 amino acids. Germline trimming cut 8 bases from V and 4 bases from J; bases unmatched to any gene: 5. CDR3 sequence: CASGTGGGYGYTF. In DNA, the CDR3 is TGTGCCAGCGGAACAGGGGGCGGCTATGGCTACACCTTC.

V and J are TRBV13 and TRBJ2-3; a weak D match, TRBD2 (5 bases). This CDR3 is 14 amino acids long. Looked up from germline, CDR1 is PRHDT and CDR2 is FYEKMQ (reference sequence). V was clipped by 5 bases and J by 2 bases, with 11 bases between them. CDR3 nucleotides: TGTGCCAGCAGCCTACTGGACTTCACAGATACGCAGTATTTT. Its translation: CASSLLDFTDTQYF.

V usage is TRBV6-6 and J usage is TRBJ2-7; 7 bases line up with TRBD1. V dropped 10 bases and J dropped 3; count of bases not matched to a gene: 12. The CDR3 runs 14 residues. Germline V gene lookup returns CDR1 MNHNY and CDR2 SVGAGI (reference sequence). The DNA of the CDR3 is TGTGCCACCCTAAGGGGGCCCTATGGCTACGAGCAGTACTTC. It yields the protein CATLRGPYGYEQYF.

This clone came up once. The rearrangement links TRBV27 to TRBJ2-5; TRBD1 matches 9 bases. J was trimmed by 5 bases and V by 4 bases; bases with no gene match: 8. CDR3 length: 15 amino acids. In germline, CDR1 is MNHEY, CDR2 SMNVEV (reference sequence). The CDR3 spells CASSSGTGNGETQYF. The CDR3, as DNA: TGTGCCAGCAGTTCAGGGACAGGGAACGGGGAGACCCAGTACTTC.

The V gene is TRBV6-9, the J gene TRBJ2-1, with unresolved D. Deletions cut 5 bases from V and 5 bases from J, with 22 bases between. CDR3 length: 17 residues. Germline CDR1 MNHGY, CDR2 SVAAGI. CDR3 bases: TGTGCCAGCAGTCCACCTGGGCCCGACCGAGCTAACAATGAGCAGTTCTTC. It specifies CASSPPGPDRANNEQFF.

This clone was seen a single time. V and J are TRBV11-2 and TRBJ2-7, with 8 nucleotides matching TRBD1. Trimming at V came to 5 bases and at J to 0 bases, leaving 6 bases not matched to a gene. This CDR3 has 15 amino acids. Per the germline V gene, CDR1 is SGHAT and CDR2 is FQNNGV. CDR3 nucleotide sequence: TGTGCCAGCAGCCCGCGGACAGGGATCTCCTACGAGCAGTACTTC. Translating gives CASSPRTGISYEQYF.

This rearrangement joins TRBV11-1 to TRBJ1-6, with 11 bases identical to TRBD1. This CDR3 is built from 16 residues. Germline CDR1 SGHAT, CDR2 FQDESV (reference sequence). V shed 5 bases, J shed 8 bases, and the junction held 8 bases outside the gene matches. This CDR3 is CASSPGDRGTDSPLHF. The CDR3 DNA reads TGTGCCAGCAGCCCTGGGGACAGGGGGACCGATTCACCCCTCCACTTT.

This clone was detected a few times. For the CDR3, the DNA is TGCGCCAGCAGAGGGGACTCCTACAATGAGCAGTTCTTC. The encoded protein is CASRGDSYNEQFF. V is TRBV10-1 and J is TRBJ2-1, with D perhaps TRBD1 (5 bases). The CDR3 loop spans 13 amino acids. The germline V and J ends were trimmed by 6 bases and 0 bases, with 6 bases remaining between them. Germline V CDR1 and CDR2: WNHNN, SYGVQD (reference sequence).

The chain employs TRBV12-1 and TRBJ2-3; TRBD2, the table's D call, lacks a check against the DNA. TRBV12-1 is termed a pseudogene. CDR3 length equals 16 residues. CDR3: CASSFGLAGGTDTQYF. CDR3 DNA sequence: TGTGCCAGCAGCTTCGGACTAGCGGGGGGCACAGATACGCAGTATTTT.

The CDR3 DNA reads TGTGCCAGTAGTATCCCCCCGGACAGGGGGCTGGACGGCTACACCTTC. This gives the protein CASSIPPDRGLDGYTF. The gene calls are TRBV19 and TRBJ1-2; TRBD1 matches 11 bases. The CDR3 consists of 16 residues. J was trimmed by 8 bases and V by 3 bases; bases with no gene match: 11. Germline lookup yields CDR1 LNHDA and CDR2 SQIVND (reference sequence).

The V gene is TRBV28, the J gene TRBJ1-5, with 9 bases identical to TRBD1. The V segment lost 6 bases and the J segment 1 base; nucleotides outside the gene matches: 1. Per germline, CDR1 MDHEN and CDR2 SYDVKM. The CDR3 contains 14 residues. CDR3 amino acids: CASRTGGSNQPQHF. The CDR3, as DNA: TGTGCCAGCAGGACAGGGGGAAGCAATCAGCCCCAGCATTTT.

This clone showed up just once. This rearrangement joins TRBV9 to TRBJ2-1, with D tentatively TRBD1 (6 bases). This CDR3 has 14 amino acids. Trimming cost V 3 bases and J 2 bases, with 9 bases left between them. CDR1 SGDLS and CDR2 YYNGEE come from the germline V gene. The CDR3 nucleotides read TGTGCCAGCAGCGCGCACAGGGCCTACAATGAGCAGTTCTTC. It yields the protein CASSAHRAYNEQFF.

The chain links TRBV6-1 to TRBJ2-7, with D possibly being TRBD1 (6 bases). The CDR3 extends over 14 amino acids. With 4 bases removed from V and 4 bases from J, the gap between germline ends came to 14 bases. Germline V gives CDR1 MNHNS, CDR2 SASEGT. CDR3 residues: CASSAGGQRYEQYF. As DNA, the CDR3 is TGTGCCAGCAGTGCTGGAGGACAGAGGTACGAGCAGTACTTC.

This rearrangement joins TRBV25-1 to TRBJ2-7, with TRBD2 matching 7 bases. V shed 11 bases and J 0 bases; nucleotides not matched to a gene: 22. This CDR3 is 18 amino acids long. Germline V CDR1 and CDR2: MGHDK, SYGVNS. Here the CDR3 reads CAAITGREALLSSYEQYF. Written as DNA, the CDR3 is TGTGCCGCTATTACGGGACGGGAGGCCCTACTTTCCTCCTACGAGCAGTACTTC.

This clone was found a few times. The gene calls are TRBV11-2 and TRBJ2-7; 7 bases line up with TRBD1. The germline V gene encodes CDR1 SGHAT and CDR2 FQNNGV. Trimming cost V 2 bases and J 1 base; bases outside gene matches: 2. CDR3 length: 14 residues. Written as DNA, the CDR3 is TGTGCCAGCAGCTTACAGGGGGAGTCCTACGAGCAGTACTTC. It translates to CASSLQGESYEQYF.